The sequence of this T cell receptor (beta chain) was determined in a study of regulatory T cells in long-lasting Graves disease (dated by TCRdb to 2020 to 2023). Notes on the research overall: Persistent Graves' disease was defined as persistently positive TSH receptor autoantibodies together with antithyroid drug treatment for over 5 years. Patients with persistent Graves' disease were compared with patients with newly diagnosed Graves' disease using TCR sequencing and RNA sequencing of peripheral blood. The study took place in China and was registered as a clinical trial. TCR sequencing covered some 13 persistent and roughly 20 newly diagnosed Graves' disease patients, some 33 samples in total. On average, persistent Graves' disease patients in the clinical cohort had been on antithyroid drugs for approximately ten years.

The CDR1 and CDR2 encoded by the germline V gene are MNHEY and SVGEGT. V is shortened by 6 bases, J by 1 base, and the region joining them spans 18 bases. The CDR3 goes from the cysteine to the phenylalanine over 16 residues. This entry keeps only the CDR3 DNA: 48 bases, framed from base 1. The protocol used for the library was multiplex PCR. The run used an Illumina HiSeq 4000. CDR3 regions were amplified by Arm-PCR with iRepertoire HTBI primers to construct TCR beta libraries. Before sequencing, the PCR products underwent gel purification. From the authors' description of their analysis: Gene usage analysis of CDR3 amino acid clonotypes relied on the approximately 60 TRBV and 15 or so TRBJ segments identified across samples. Filtered high-quality paired reads were merged into contigs using COPE and FqMerger. Contigs were aligned with BLAST to IMGT TRBV, TRBD and TRBJ reference genes, and CDR3 was defined per IMGT. Any clonotype with a frequency above 0.1% was classified as a highly expanded clone. Repertoire diversity was measured by Shannon entropy, and V-J evenness by the Gini coefficient. Clonotypes shared by more than one individual were considered public. The raw public reads went through TCRdb reprocessing: fastp at Q25, MiXCR clone calling, in-frame beta chains kept. Rows matching on CDR3 protein sequence are summarized as one entry with the most common DNA and genes. The V and J calls follow TCRdb's processing rather than the paper's. The sample table lists approximately 400,000 distinct CDR3 sequences, 20% of them with a count of one. The ten most abundant clones make up less than 25% of the sample.

The investigation overall reported the following: Persistent patients shared more public clonotypes among themselves (fewer than 3,000) than newly diagnosed patients did (approximately 870). Preferential use of TRBV28, TRBJ1-2 and TRBJ2-5 was observed in persistent disease, whereas TRBV20-1 and TRBJ2-1 were favored in newly diagnosed disease. Persistent Graves' disease patients showed lower TCR Shannon entropy and fewer highly expanded clones than newly diagnosed patients, suggesting clonal expansion. The study examined only peripheral blood because the primary lesion, thyroid tissue, could not be accessed. Sequencing and analysis were restricted to the TCR beta chain. As a limitation, the authors acknowledged that the small sample size may reduce accuracy.

This sample's time point label indicates: persistent/refractory GD, antithyroid drugs over 5 years with positive TRAb. RNA was extracted from PBMCs in TRIzol for both TCR sequencing and RNA sequencing. Graves' disease was diagnosed according to American Thyroid Association guidelines. Patients were recruited from an endocrinology department in Xi'an, China. Each patient gave roughly 10 milliliters of peripheral blood, collected in an EDTA anticoagulant tube. Ficoll Paque Plus density gradient separation was used to isolate PBMCs, and no further T cell sorting was done. An Agilent 2100 Bioanalyzer and agarose gel were used to check RNA quality, and a NanoDrop 2000 was used to measure RNA concentration. As to this clonotype: Its antigen specificity is not known. Per-base qualities were not stored, and no clone one base away is much larger.

The sample in question was peripheral blood mononuclear cells (PBMCs), obtained when the disease was refractory, from a patient treated with antithyroid drugs. The sequence was obtained from a female donor with Graves disease. This sequence uses TRBV6-2 or TRBV6-3 and TRBJ2-5; the D gene is possibly TRBD1, with 6 bases matching. CDR3 region: CASRPGTPTSQETQYF. The DNA sequence is given as TGTGCCAGCAGGCCTGGGACACCTACCTCCCAAGAGACCCAGTACTTC.